The rows below give T cell receptor beta chains drawn from one sample of a study of blood T cell repertoires in COVID-19. Only in-frame clones appear in the TCRdb table, and some are missing; sequencing was by immunoSEQ multiplex PCR. The profile covers fewer than 450,000 clones, with more than 85% appearing a single time and approximately 0.93% taken by the ten largest. Sequencing was carried out using PBMCs or T cells enriched from blood (not recorded which). These receptors all come from a woman aged 25 to 39 who had recovered from COVID-19. The conserved cysteine and the conserved F or W are not part of the CDR3 here. Each record gives: V gene, J gene, CDR3 protein.

v_gene: TRBV28; j_gene: TRBJ1-1; CDR3aa: ASSLSLNTEAF
v_gene: TRBV7-8; j_gene: TRBJ1-4; CDR3aa: ASRPSGTGGEKLF
v_gene: TRBV2; j_gene: TRBJ1-2; CDR3aa: ASSESGENGYGYT
v_gene: TRBV11-2; j_gene: TRBJ1-2; CDR3aa: ASSLGTGVQGYT
v_gene: TRBV13; j_gene: TRBJ2-1; CDR3aa: ASSLMASSLLYNEQF
v_gene: TRBV6-8; j_gene: TRBJ2-1; CDR3aa: ASSTGLAGGPSIGNEQF
v_gene: TRBV19; j_gene: TRBJ1-4; CDR3aa: ASSVDRGFITTNEKLF
v_gene: TRBV5-1; j_gene: TRBJ2-7; CDR3aa: ASSHRGQDEQY
v_gene: TRBV24-1; j_gene: TRBJ2-3; CDR3aa: ATSVPEKGYGDTQY
v_gene: TRBV5-6; j_gene: TRBJ2-2; CDR3aa: ASSLSRANTGELF
v_gene: TRBV28; j_gene: TRBJ1-1; CDR3aa: ASSFGRTEAF
v_gene: TRBV7-8; j_gene: TRBJ1-1; CDR3aa: ASSLLTVNTEAF
v_gene: TRBV14; j_gene: TRBJ2-1; CDR3aa: ASSQAKRGGINEQF
v_gene: TRBV14; j_gene: TRBJ1-6; CDR3aa: ASSQSGAGNSPLH
v_gene: TRBV27; j_gene: TRBJ2-7; CDR3aa: ASRTLGVPSSYEQY
v_gene: TRBV11-2; j_gene: TRBJ1-2; CDR3aa: ASSLDIIGSRVYGYT
v_gene: TRBV2; j_gene: TRBJ2-7; CDR3aa: ASMDPGVYEQY
v_gene: TRBV30; j_gene: TRBJ2-7; CDR3aa: AWRPGQGSYEQY
v_gene: TRBV24-1; j_gene: TRBJ2-1; CDR3aa: ATSDLRPSGYNEQF
v_gene: TRBV28; j_gene: TRBJ2-1; CDR3aa: ASRRGGYNEQF
v_gene: TRBV6-5; j_gene: TRBJ1-1; CDR3aa: ASQYGGGDTEAF
v_gene: TRBV5-1; j_gene: TRBJ1-2; CDR3aa: ASSVEGHGYT
v_gene: TRBV7-9; j_gene: TRBJ1-4; CDR3aa: ASSPEGRGHEKLF
v_gene: TRBV5-1; j_gene: TRBJ2-4; CDR3aa: ASRTGGLAKNIQY
v_gene: TRBV5-8; j_gene: TRBJ1-2; CDR3aa: ASSRITTGFYGYT
v_gene: TRBV5-4; j_gene: TRBJ2-3; CDR3aa: ASSSDFRTDTQY
v_gene: TRBV7-6; j_gene: TRBJ2-1; CDR3aa: ASSLFQRVYNEQF
v_gene: TRBV19; j_gene: TRBJ2-3; CDR3aa: ASRRGGTDTQY
v_gene: TRBV11-1; j_gene: TRBJ2-4; CDR3aa: ASSLGLGGGQNIQY
v_gene: TRBV27; j_gene: TRBJ2-2; CDR3aa: ASRGHVGTGELF
v_gene: TRBV5-4; j_gene: TRBJ2-1; CDR3aa: ASSLGASSYNEQF
v_gene: TRBV7-9; j_gene: TRBJ2-2; CDR3aa: ASTAGTSSTGELF
v_gene: TRBV24-1; j_gene: TRBJ1-6; CDR3aa: ATSQGSSPLH
v_gene: TRBV10-3; j_gene: TRBJ2-1; CDR3aa: AITRTSGGSYNEQF
v_gene: TRBV12-3/TRBV12-4; j_gene: TRBJ2-3; CDR3aa: ASRAGTADTQY
v_gene: TRBV19; j_gene: TRBJ1-1; CDR3aa: ASSIPWAGITEAF
v_gene: TRBV18; j_gene: TRBJ1-2; CDR3aa: ASSPPVRQGVRYT
v_gene: TRBV7-8; j_gene: TRBJ1-4; CDR3aa: ASSRRGSGQEV
v_gene: TRBV5-1; j_gene: TRBJ2-4; CDR3aa: ASSLVPAGGGKNIQY
v_gene: TRBV6-5; j_gene: TRBJ1-3; CDR3aa: ASSSRQGLTGNTIY
v_gene: TRBV4-3; j_gene: TRBJ1-1; CDR3aa: ASSQGGGGRLNTEAF
v_gene: TRBV15; j_gene: TRBJ1-1; CDR3aa: ATSRDLDRGSAEAF
v_gene: TRBV11-2; j_gene: TRBJ2-7; CDR3aa: ASSILTGGLNEQY
v_gene: TRBV5-6; j_gene: TRBJ2-7; CDR3aa: ASSFGWQGDEQY
v_gene: TRBV5-1; j_gene: TRBJ1-4; CDR3aa: ASSSGQGDFYEKLF
v_gene: TRBV3-1/TRBV3-2; j_gene: TRBJ1-2; CDR3aa: ASSLRDREVMYGYT
v_gene: TRBV2; j_gene: TRBJ2-5; CDR3aa: ASSATGFDQETQY
v_gene: TRBV19; j_gene: TRBJ2-2; CDR3aa: ASTFTGAGTGELF
v_gene: TRBV10-3; j_gene: TRBJ2-7; CDR3aa: AISRGLGAYEQY
v_gene: TRBV19; j_gene: TRBJ1-1; CDR3aa: ASSITGGLGLNTEAF
v_gene: TRBV7-9; j_gene: TRBJ1-2; CDR3aa: ASSKGQGILGYT
v_gene: TRBV30; j_gene: TRBJ2-5; CDR3aa: AWSVQTGGNPQTQY
v_gene: TRBV28; j_gene: TRBJ2-1; CDR3aa: ASSLGGVSSYNEQF
v_gene: TRBV6-1; j_gene: TRBJ1-2; CDR3aa: ASSEQGQDGYT
v_gene: TRBV27; j_gene: TRBJ1-2; CDR3aa: ASSVGPGRVNGYT
v_gene: TRBV6-5; j_gene: TRBJ2-2; CDR3aa: ASRTTGGNAGELF
v_gene: TRBV20-1; j_gene: TRBJ1-5; CDR3aa: SASYGGNQPQH
v_gene: TRBV7-2; j_gene: TRBJ2-1; CDR3aa: ASSLDRNNEQF